Below, 21 T cell receptor beta chains from the same sample are listed, as sequenced in a study of technical replicates of blood from a few donors. Some clones are missing from TCRdb's copy, which holds only in-frame ones; the method was immunoSEQ multiplex PCR. The sample includes about 80,000 clones, 85% to 95% of them seen just once. Sequencing was carried out using T cells isolated from PBMCs. These receptors originate from a human donor in good health.

The chain links TRBV2 to TRBJ2-7; 12 bases match TRBD2. Germline V gene lookup returns CDR1 SNHLY and CDR2 FYNNEI. After removal of 6 bases from V and 4 bases from J, the junction contained 4 bases not matched to a gene. This CDR3 is 14 amino acids long. CDR3 sequence reads: CASRLAGGSYEQYF. CDR3 coding DNA: TGTGCCAGCAGACTAGCGGGAGGTTCGTACGAGCAGTACTTC.

The genes are TRBV29-1 and TRBJ2-3; maybe TRBD1 (6 bases). Germline CDR1 SQVTM, CDR2 ANQGSEA. This CDR3 is built from 12 residues. The ends were cut back, 7 bases at V and 8 bases at J, with 16 bases in the middle. The CDR3 sequence: CSAAPQGTTQYF. Here the CDR3 DNA reads TGCAGCGCGGCCCCTCAGGGGACTACGCAGTATTTT.

The rearrangement joins TRBV15 to TRBJ2-5; D ambiguous. Trimming cost V 6 bases and J 5 bases, with 16 bases left between them. The CDR3 extends over 14 amino acids. Germline CDR1 reads LNHNV; CDR2 reads YYDKDF (reference sequence). CDR3 protein: CATSVRLSGETQYF. CDR3 coding DNA: TGTGCCACCAGTGTGAGGCTTAGTGGGGAGACCCAGTACTTC.

This sequence joins TRBV6-5 and TRBJ1-6, with 9 bases that match TRBD1. The CDR3 consists of 15 residues. V shed 0 bases and J 8 bases; nucleotides not matched to a gene: 2. Germline CDR1 and CDR2: MNHEY and SVGAGI. CDR3 region: CASSYSRDRDSPLHF. DNA for the CDR3: TGTGCCAGCAGTTACTCCCGGGACAGGGATTCACCCCTCCACTTT.

This chain uses TRBV2 with TRBJ2-7, with 8 nucleotides matching TRBD2. Losses at the gene ends were 4 bases for V and 5 bases for J; bases not matched to a gene: 7. Germline values: CDR1 SNHLY, CDR2 FYNNEI. The CDR3 is 14 residues long. In DNA form, the CDR3 reads TGTGCCAGCAGTGTGGCACTAGCGGTTGACGAGCAGTACTTC. Residues: CASSVALAVDEQYF.

This clone was observed once. The CDR3 DNA reads TGCGCCAGCAGCCAAGATGCAGTAGCGGGAGTAGTTGAGCAGTTCTTC. Translation gives CASSQDAVAGVVEQFF. The V gene is TRBV4-1, the J gene TRBJ2-1; TRBD2 matches 9 bases. This CDR3 has 16 residues. J gave up 9 bases and V 0 bases, and 9 bases lay outside the gene matches. Germline CDR1 reads MGHRA; CDR2 reads YSYEKL.

DNA of the CDR3: TGTGCCAGCCGTCTAAGGGGAGGGACTGAAGCTTTCTTT. Its protein product is CASRLRGGTEAFF. This rearrangement joins TRBV2 to TRBJ1-1, with D maybe TRBD1 (5 bases). The CDR3 length is 13 residues. Trimming took off 8 bases at V and 5 bases at J, with 15 bases between the two ends. Germline CDR1 reads SNHLY; CDR2 reads FYNNEI.

A single count supports this clone. The rearrangement links TRBV18 to TRBJ2-7; a possible D gene is TRBD1 (6 bases). Germline V gene lookup returns CDR1 KGHSH and CDR2 LQKENI. The CDR3 is 16 amino acids. Trimming took off 3 bases at V and 4 bases at J, with 19 bases between the two ends. The CDR3 is CASSPYRDHPPYEQYF. The CDR3 DNA is TGTGCCAGCTCACCCTACAGGGACCACCCCCCGTACGAGCAGTACTTC.

This chain joins TRBV2 and TRBJ2-7; 7 bases fit TRBD2. V trimming: 2 bases; J trimming: 2 bases; junction bases outside the gene matches: 0. This CDR3 has 13 residues. Germline V gives CDR1 SNHLY, CDR2 FYNNEI. Written as DNA, the CDR3 is TGTGCCAGCAGTGAACGGGAGGCCTACGAGCAGTACTTC. It yields the protein CASSEREAYEQYF. Full variable domain (remainder filled in from reference TRBV2 and TRBJ2-7): EPEVTQTPSHQVTQMGQEVILRCVPISNHLYFYWYRQILGQKVEFLVSFYNNEISEKSEIFDDQFSVERPDGSNFTLKIRSTKLEDSAMYFCASSEREAYEQYFGPGTRLTVT.

V and J are TRBV4-1 and TRBJ2-7; no clear D. The CDR3 consists of 14 residues. V lost 0 bases and J 3 bases, leaving 9 bases between the germline ends. The germline gives CDR1 MGHRA, CDR2 YSYEKL. The CDR3, as DNA: TGCGCCAGCAGCCAAGAAACATCCTTCTACGAGCAGTACTTC. It encodes CASSQETSFYEQYF.

The chain has TRBV11-3 and TRBJ2-5; TRBD1 might be the D (6 bases). V was pared by 5 bases and J by 1 base, with 11 bases between. CDR3 length equals 14 residues. Per the germline V gene, CDR1 is SGHNT and CDR2 is YENEEA. Here the CDR3 DNA reads TGTGCCAGCAGCCCAGGGGCGGCCCAAGAGACCCAGTACTTC. As protein: CASSPGAAQETQYF.

V and J are TRBV7-9 and TRBJ1-1, with TRBD1 matching 10 bases. J lost 10 bases, V lost 0 bases, and 5 bases had no gene match. The length of the CDR3 is 14 residues. Germline CDR1 reads SEHNR; CDR2 reads FQNEAQ (reference sequence). CDR3 nucleotide sequence: TGTGCCAGCAGCTTAGCGGGGACAGGGGTCGGAGCTTTCTTT. Protein sequence: CASSLAGTGVGAFF.

This rearrangement joins TRBV27 to TRBJ2-7, with 7 bases that match TRBD1. The CDR3 spans 15 residues. Trimming took 2 bases from V and 2 from J; bases not matched to a gene: 6. Germline V gene data show CDR1 as MNHEY and CDR2 as SMNVEV (reference sequence). The CDR3 DNA follows: TGTGCCAGCAGTTTAATGGGGACAGAACCCTACGAGCAGTACTTC. This translates into CASSLMGTEPYEQYF.

V gene TRBV2 combines with J gene TRBJ2-7, with D possibly matching TRBD2 (5 bases). CDR3 length equals 14 residues. The germline V gene has CDR1 SNHLY and CDR2 FYNNEI. Trimming removed 2 bases at V and 2 bases at J, with 10 bases between. In nucleotides, the CDR3 is TGTGCCAGCAGTGAATCCGGGGTGCCCTACGAGCAGTACTTC. Translating gives CASSESGVPYEQYF.

The chain links TRBV5-1 to TRBJ2-7; D perhaps matches TRBD2 (7 bases). From germline, CDR1 is SGHRS and CDR2 YFSETQ. Trimming left V 2 bases short and J 3 bases short, with 24 bases between. The CDR3 is 18 amino acids. CDR3 protein: CASSLGGGDFSLGYEQYF. In DNA form, the CDR3 reads TGCGCCAGCAGCTTAGGGGGAGGGGACTTCTCTCTTGGCTACGAGCAGTACTTC.

The gene calls are TRBV7-8 and TRBJ2-1, with TRBD2 matching 13 bases. CDR3 length: 17 residues. Germline CDR1 is SGHVS and CDR2 is FQNEAQ. Trimming removed 1 base from V and 8 bases from J; junction bases left unmatched: 8. The CDR3 DNA reads TGTGCCAGCAGCTTAGGGACTAGCGGGAGTTGGTACCATGAGCAGTTCTTC. Its protein is CASSLGTSGSWYHEQFF.

V usage is TRBV28 and J usage is TRBJ2-7; TRBD2 might be the D (5 bases). The germline CDR1 and CDR2 sequences are MDHEN and SYDVKM. This CDR3 spans 11 amino acids. V was clipped by 5 bases and J by 9 bases, with 11 bases between them. CDR3 nucleotide sequence: TGTGCCAGCAGTCGAGGGCGGGTGCAGTACTTC. Protein sequence: CASSRGRVQYF.

J is TRBJ1-1 and V is TRBV4-3; tentatively, D is TRBD1 (6 bases). This CDR3 comprises 17 residues. The V end lost 0 bases, the J end lost 1 base, and 15 bases lay between the germline ends. Germline CDR1 LGHNA, CDR2 YSLEER. CDR3 coding DNA: TGCGCCAGCAGCCAAGAGGGGACAAGGGGTCCGAACACTGAAGCTTTCTTT. Translation gives CASSQEGTRGPNTEAFF.

The chain uses TRBV6-5 and TRBJ1-2, with 8 nucleotides matching TRBD1. CDR1 MNHEY and CDR2 SVGAGI come from the germline V gene. The length of the CDR3 is 15 residues. Germline trimming cut 6 bases from V and 2 bases from J; bases unmatched to any gene: 8. CDR3 bases: TGTGCCAGCAGCTCATCGACAGGGGCAAACTATGGCTACACCTTC. Its protein is CASSSSTGANYGYTF.

The rearrangement joins TRBV11-2 to TRBJ2-3; 7 bases align to TRBD2. The CDR3 has 16 amino acids. The trim removed 1 base at V and 6 bases at J, leaving 10 bases unmatched. Per the germline V gene, CDR1 is SGHAT and CDR2 is FQNNGV. The CDR3 nucleotides read TGTGCCAGCAGCTTAGTTTTTTTAGCGGGCGGCGATACGCAGTATTTT. It yields the protein CASSLVFLAGGDTQYF.

The chain uses TRBV11-3 and TRBJ2-1; 13 nucleotides line up with TRBD2. Losses at the gene ends were 1 base for V and 9 bases for J; bases not matched to a gene: 3. The germline CDR1 and CDR2 sequences are SGHNT and YENEEA. The CDR3 runs 15 residues. The CDR3 protein is CASSLGTSGSSEQFF. The CDR3 nucleotides read TGTGCCAGCAGCTTAGGGACTAGCGGGAGCTCTGAGCAGTTCTTC.